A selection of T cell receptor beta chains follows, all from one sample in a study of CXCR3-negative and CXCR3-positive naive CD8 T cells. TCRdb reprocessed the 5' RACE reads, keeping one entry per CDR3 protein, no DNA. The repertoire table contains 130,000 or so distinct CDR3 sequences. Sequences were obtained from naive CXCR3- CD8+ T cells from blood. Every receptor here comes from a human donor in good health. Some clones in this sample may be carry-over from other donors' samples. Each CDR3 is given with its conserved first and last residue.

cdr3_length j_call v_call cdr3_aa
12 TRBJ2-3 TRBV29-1 CSVDSLQDTQYF
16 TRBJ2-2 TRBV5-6 CASSKTRDRGTGELFF
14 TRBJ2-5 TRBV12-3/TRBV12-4 CASSFAGGKETQYF
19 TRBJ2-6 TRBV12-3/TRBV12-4 CASSLSAGGIPTGANVLTF
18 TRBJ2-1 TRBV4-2 CASSPGAGGLSSYNEQFF
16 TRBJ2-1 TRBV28 CASTPMGLAGYNEQFF
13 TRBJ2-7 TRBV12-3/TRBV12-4 CASTDRVFDEQYF
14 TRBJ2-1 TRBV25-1 CASSDIEGYNEQFF
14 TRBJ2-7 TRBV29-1 CSVEVWDRDNEQYF
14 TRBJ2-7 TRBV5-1 CASSFGTGLYEQYF
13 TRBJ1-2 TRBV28 CVSSLRGNYGYTF
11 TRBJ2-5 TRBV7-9 CASSSWETQYF
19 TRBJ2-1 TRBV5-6 CASSLQLAGGHSSYNEQFF
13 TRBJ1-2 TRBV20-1 CSARIPGRHGYTF
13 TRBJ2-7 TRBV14 CASSLGRVSEQYF
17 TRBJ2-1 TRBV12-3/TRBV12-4 CASSSDLLVSSYNEQFF
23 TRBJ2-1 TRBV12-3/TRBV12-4 CASSPMFHPSSASGRSGYNEQFF
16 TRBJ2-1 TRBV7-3 CASSLLAGGHYNEQFF
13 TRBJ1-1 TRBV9 CASSLRGFTEAFF
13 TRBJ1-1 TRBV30 CAWTRGLNTEAFF